This record covers a single T cell receptor beta chain. The antigen is unknown. TCRdb independently ran MiXCR on the 5' RACE reads; one entry per CDR3 protein. The sample holds approximately 300,000 distinct CDR3 sequences; 15% to 20% are singletons and the top ten take more than 20%. This specimen belongs to a study of T-cell memory formation after mild COVID-19. Study information: Across donors, TCR clusters were largely donor specific. Study outcomes and limitations: Clones that contracted from day 15 to 85 were balanced CD4/CD8, while later expanders leaned CD4+. Chiefly within CM and EM were the contracting CD4+ clones; CD8+ ones were within EMRA.

The CDR3 has 13 residues. The V gene end was trimmed by 5 bases and the J gene end by 11 bases; junction bases not matched to a gene: 11. From germline, CDR1 is MNHEY and CDR2 SVGAGI. The chain is built from TRBV6-5 and TRBJ1-2; TRBD1 aligns across 7 bases. The TCR comes from a man between 18 and 29 years old who had mild COVID-19 (a few samples of this study predate the infection). Cell type and time point are not known. The sequencing input was PBMCs or a T cell subset sorted from them (not recorded which). The DNA for the CDR3 is TGTGCCAGCAGTCCGTGGACAGGAGGAAGGTACACCTTC. It is translated as CASSPWTGGRYTF.